These 23 T cell receptor beta chains were sequenced from one sample in a study of neurological immune-mediated disorders. As for time point: technical triplicate 3. Each CDR3 protein gets one entry after TCRdb re-called the 5' RACE reads with MiXCR. Among nearly 45,000 distinct CDR3 sequences listed, around a fifth were seen once. Sequenced input: PBMCs. The source of these receptors is a man aged 55 to 70 with HTLV-1-associated myelopathy (HAM/TSP).

The sample holds many counts of this clonotype. The V gene is TRBV20-1, the J gene TRBJ1-2, with D uncertain. Germline lookup yields CDR1 DFQATT and CDR2 SNEGSKA (reference sequence). V lost 1 base and J lost 4, with 7 bases in between. The CDR3 is made up of 12 amino acids. The CDR3 DNA reads TGCAGTGCTAGAGGGCTGGTCTATGGCTACACCTTC. Its protein product is CSARGLVYGYTF.

In the case of this clonotype: This may be a read error: a much more frequent sequence differs by one nucleotide. The rearrangement links TRBV4-1 to TRBJ2-7; the D is unclear. Trimming took off 0 bases at V and 2 bases at J, with 11 bases between the two ends. Germline V gene lookup returns CDR1 MGHRA and CDR2 YSYEKL. This CDR3 is built from 15 residues. CDR3 nucleotide sequence: TGCGCCAGCAGCCAAGACCGAGTGGTTCCCTACGAGCAGTACTTC. This encodes CASSQDRVVPYEQYF.

The rearrangement links TRBV19 to TRBJ2-7, with TRBD2 as a possible D gene (6 bases). Germline V lookup: CDR1 LNHDA, CDR2 SQIVND (reference sequence). V lost 5 bases, J lost 0 bases, and 14 bases lay in between. The CDR3 length is 15 residues. In nucleotides, the CDR3 is TGTGCCAGTAGTTCCCCGGAGGGAGGCTCCTACGAGCAGTACTTC. This gives the protein CASSSPEGGSYEQYF.

In its sample, this clonotype was seen many times. V and J are TRBV27 and TRBJ2-3, with D perhaps given as TRBD1 or TRBD2 (5 bases each). The CDR3 has 13 residues. V shed 5 bases and J shed 4 bases, with 10 bases lying between them. The germline gives CDR1 MNHEY, CDR2 SMNVEV (reference sequence). CDR3 bases: TGTGCCAGCAGTCCTATGGGGGCAGATACGCAGTATTTT. Its protein is CASSPMGADTQYF.

At least ten counts were recorded for this clonotype. V and J are TRBV7-9 and TRBJ2-7; 8 bases line up with TRBD2. Germline V gene lookup returns CDR1 SEHNR and CDR2 FQNEAQ (reference sequence). CDR3 length: 14 amino acids. V shed 5 bases and J 6 bases; nucleotides not matched to a gene: 9. CDR3 sequence reads: CASSLPGLAPEQYF. CDR3 coding DNA: TGTGCCAGCAGCCTACCAGGACTAGCTCCCGAGCAGTACTTC.

The table lists this clonotype with many counts. V usage is TRBV4-1 and J usage is TRBJ2-1; 9 bases map to TRBD1. V lost 0 bases and J lost 6; bases outside the gene matches: 9. Germline V gene lookup returns CDR1 MGHRA and CDR2 YSYEKL. The CDR3 is 17 amino acids. CDR3 region: CASSQDGGTGLINEQFF. Here the CDR3 DNA reads TGCGCCAGCAGCCAAGATGGTGGGACAGGGTTAATCAATGAGCAGTTCTTC.

This clonotype was found many times. Written as DNA, the CDR3 is TGTGCCACCAGGCTTCGGACAGGGGGTACCGGGGAGCTGTTTTTT. Its translation: CATRLRTGGTGELFF. The chain links TRBV2 to TRBJ2-2, with 10 bases lining up with TRBD1. Germline CDR1 SNHLY, CDR2 FYNNEI. The CDR3 consists of 15 residues. Losses at the gene ends were 10 bases for V and 5 bases for J; bases not matched to a gene: 10.

Written as DNA, the CDR3 is TGTGCCAGCAGCGTAGGGGCCTCCAGGGCCAGCACGCGTAATGAGCAGTTCTTC. Its protein is CASSVGASRASTRNEQFF. This chain uses TRBV9 with TRBJ2-1, with D perhaps matching TRBD1 (5 bases). Looked up from germline, CDR1 is SGDLS and CDR2 is YYNGEE. This CDR3 is 18 amino acids long. V was clipped by 0 bases and J by 7 bases, with 23 bases between them.

This clonotype was detected ten times or more. The chain links TRBV5-6 to TRBJ2-5; D is unresolved. Trimming stripped 4 bases from V and 3 bases from J, with 10 bases between. This CDR3 has 13 residues. Germline V gene lookup returns CDR1 SGHDT and CDR2 YYEEEE. The CDR3 protein is CASSPAPEETQYF. CDR3 nucleotides: TGTGCCAGCAGCCCAGCCCCCGAAGAGACCCAGTACTTC.

The V and J genes are TRBV3-1 and TRBJ1-2; a weak D match, TRBD1 (6 bases). Per germline, CDR1 LGHDT and CDR2 YNNKEL (reference sequence). V was pared by 2 bases and J by 6 bases, with 13 bases between. CDR3 length equals 14 residues. The CDR3 protein is CASSQTTRGNGYTF. The CDR3 DNA reads as TGTGCCAGCAGCCAAACCACGAGGGGGAATGGCTACACCTTC.

This clonotype was detected ten times or more. The V and J genes are TRBV7-2 and TRBJ2-3; 8 bases fit TRBD2. Germline values: CDR1 SGHTA, CDR2 FQGNSA. The ends lost 0 bases at V and 1 base at J; junction bases unmatched: 9. The CDR3 has 18 residues. CDR3 bases: TGTGCCAGCAGCTTAGCCGGGGCTAGCGGGTACGGCACAGATACGCAGTATTTT. This translates into CASSLAGASGYGTDTQYF. Based on the CDR3 plus reference TRBV7-2 and TRBJ2-3, the full variable domain is GAGVSQSPSNKVTEKGKDVELRCDPISGHTALYWYRQSLGQGLEFLIYFQGNSAPDKSGLPSDRFSAERTGGSVSTLTIQRTQQEDSAVYLCASSLAGASGYGTDTQYFGPGTRLTVL.

This clonotype has ten or more counts. The CDR3 coding sequence is TGTGCCAGCAGTTACTCGAGTTCAGGGGCGGATAACAATTCACCCCTCCACTTT. Protein sequence: CASSYSSSGADNNSPLHF. The chain recombines TRBV6-5 with TRBJ1-6, with D perhaps matching TRBD1 (6 bases). The CDR3 extends over 18 amino acids. Germline loops: CDR1 MNHEY, CDR2 SVGAGI. Trimming pared 0 bases from V and 7 bases from J, leaving 19 bases between.

This clonotype appeared many times. The rearrangement uses TRBV12-3 or TRBV12-4 and TRBJ2-7; TRBD2 agrees at 7 bases. The CDR3 loop spans 13 amino acids. V gave up 2 bases and J gave up 6 bases; unmatched junction bases: 4. The CDR3 here is CASSLSGGGEQYF. The CDR3 coding sequence is TGTGCCAGCAGTTTATCGGGGGGAGGCGAGCAGTACTTC.

J is TRBJ2-7 and V is TRBV4-2; D is ambiguous. CDR1 LGHNA and CDR2 YNFKEQ come from the germline V gene. The CDR3 sequence is 16 residues long. V gave up 4 bases and J gave up 2 bases, with 18 bases separating them. The chain's CDR3 is CASSLIMALGPYEQYF. CDR3 DNA: TGTGCCAGCAGCCTCATCATGGCCTTGGGCCCCTACGAGCAGTACTTC.

This clonotype showed up many times. The J gene is TRBJ2-7, the V gene TRBV10-3; D call uncertain. The CDR3 contains 11 residues. Trimming pared 0 bases from V and 7 bases from J, leaving 4 bases between. The germline V gene has CDR1 ENHRY and CDR2 SYGVKD. CDR3 sequence reads: CAISESGEQYF. CDR3 nucleotides: TGTGCCATCAGTGAGTCGGGGGAGCAGTACTTC.

This clonotype was seen at least ten times. In DNA, the CDR3 is TGTGCCAGCAGCTTCTTACAGATGAACACTGAAGCTTTCTTT. This translates into CASSFLQMNTEAFF. The chain carries TRBV5-5 and TRBJ1-1; D unresolved. Trimming removed 2 bases from V and 0 bases from J, with 8 bases in between. Per germline, CDR1 SGHKS and CDR2 YYEKEE (reference sequence). The CDR3 covers 14 residues.

This clonotype appeared many times. V usage is TRBV4-1 and J usage is TRBJ1-6, with no clear D. CDR3 size: 14 residues. Germline V gene lookup returns CDR1 MGHRA and CDR2 YSYEKL. Trimming cost V 5 bases and J 9 bases, with 14 bases left between them. The CDR3 is CASSVRTAGSPLHF. CDR3 DNA: TGCGCCAGCAGCGTCCGGACTGCCGGTTCACCCCTCCACTTT.

This clonotype was recorded at least ten times. This sequence joins TRBV5-1 and TRBJ2-2, with 10 positions matching TRBD1. This CDR3 comprises 16 residues. CDR1 and CDR2 (germline): SGHRS, YFSETQ. V trimming: 4 bases; J trimming: 5 bases; junction bases outside the gene matches: 8. The CDR3, as DNA: TGCGCCAGCAGCCTTCGGACAGGGGGAGGTACCGGGGAGCTGTTTTTT. Protein sequence: CASSLRTGGGTGELFF.

This clonotype was picked up many times. The CDR3 is CASSLSGRSYGYTF. As DNA, the CDR3 is TGTGCCAGCAGCTTGAGCGGTCGGAGCTATGGCTACACCTTC. The rearrangement links TRBV5-6 to TRBJ1-2; no clear D gene. The length of the CDR3 is 14 residues. Trimming took 1 base from V and 4 from J, leaving 11 bases between them. Germline CDR1 reads SGHDT; CDR2 reads YYEEEE.

V and J are TRBV19 and TRBJ1-1; D call uncertain. The V end lost 8 bases, the J end lost 0 bases, and 7 bases lay between the germline ends. The CDR3 loop spans 12 amino acids. Germline values: CDR1 LNHDA, CDR2 SQIVND (reference sequence). CDR3 region: CASAVMNTEAFF. The CDR3 DNA is TGTGCCAGTGCAGTGATGAACACTGAAGCTTTCTTT.

The chain has TRBV12-3 or TRBV12-4 and TRBJ2-5; 9 bases map to TRBD2. The CDR3 extends over 14 amino acids. With V trimmed by 3 bases and J by 7 bases, 6 bases remained unmatched. CDR3 nucleotide sequence: TGTGCCAGCAGTTTGATAGCGGGGGAGGGGACCCAGTACTTC. Its protein is CASSLIAGEGTQYF.

The table lists this clonotype with many counts. The CDR3 region has the DNA TGTGCCGGACGAGGGCAGGGCGACCAGCCCCAGCATTTT. This translates into CAGRGQGDQPQHF. V and J are TRBV6-6 and TRBJ1-5; D might be TRBD1 (5 bases). Germline V gene sequence: CDR1 MNHNY, CDR2 SVGAGI (reference sequence). V dropped 11 bases and J dropped 7 bases, with 18 bases sitting between them. CDR3 length: 13 amino acids.

The chain has TRBV28 and TRBJ2-5, with TRBD2 as a possible D gene (6 bases). The CDR3 loop spans 14 amino acids. Germline CDR1 and CDR2: MDHEN and SYDVKM. Trimming stripped 4 bases from V and 4 bases from J, with 13 bases between. The chain's CDR3 is CASSSGGMRETQYF. The CDR3 DNA follows: TGTGCCAGCAGTTCGGGCGGGATGAGAGAGACCCAGTACTTC.